One and the same sample provided the 22 T cell receptor beta chains below, sequenced in a study of PD-L1 blockade in urothelial cancer. Some clones are missing from TCRdb's copy, which holds only in-frame ones; the method was immunoSEQ multiplex PCR. The sample has about 91,000 clones; 90% are singletons. The specimen was PBMCs, collected around atezolizumab (anti-PD-L1) treatment. These receptors were taken from a man between 60 and 75 years old with urothelial cancer.

V and J are TRBV11-2 and TRBJ1-6; D not resolved. Germline V gene sequence: CDR1 SGHAT, CDR2 FQNNGV. The V gene lost 0 bases and the J gene lost 2 bases, with 11 bases spanning the gap. The CDR3 sequence is 17 residues long. The CDR3 nucleotides are TGTGCCAGCAGCTTAGATCAGAGGAGTCCCTATAATTCACCCCTCCACTTT. Translation: CASSLDQRSPYNSPLHF.

V usage is TRBV5-1 and J usage is TRBJ1-4; D uncertain. Trimming shortened V by 3 bases and J by 0 bases, and 9 bases separated the two germline ends. The germline V gene encodes CDR1 SGHRS and CDR2 YFSETQ. There are 15 residues in the CDR3. This CDR3 reads CASSSRAATNEKLFF. The CDR3 coding sequence is TGCGCCAGCAGCTCACGAGCTGCAACTAATGAAAAACTGTTTTTT.

This chain joins TRBV5-1 and TRBJ2-5; the match to TRBD2 covers 14 bases. Trimming cost V 4 bases and J 5 bases; bases outside gene matches: 13. CDR1 and CDR2 from the germline V gene are SGHRS and YFSETQ. The CDR3 is 18 amino acids. The CDR3 loop reads CASSPGTSGSGGWETQYF. In DNA form, the CDR3 reads TGCGCCAGCAGCCCCGGGACTAGCGGGAGCGGTGGTTGGGAGACCCAGTACTTC.

Within the sample, this clone is medium-sized (0.01 to 0.1%). The gene calls are TRBV27 and TRBJ2-7; 11 bases line up with TRBD2. The CDR3 is 16 amino acids. CDR1 and CDR2 (germline): MNHEY, SMNVEV (reference sequence). Trimming cost V 6 bases and J 0 bases; bases outside gene matches: 7. The CDR3 region is CASSPYLAGGSYEQYF. The CDR3 DNA is TGTGCCAGCAGCCCGTACCTAGCGGGGGGCTCCTACGAGCAGTACTTC.

V and J are TRBV6-8 and TRBJ2-1, with TRBD2 identical over 10 bases. The CDR3 is made up of 17 amino acids. Germline values: CDR1 MNHGY, CDR2 SAAAGT. J gave up 4 bases and V 0 bases, and 6 bases lay outside the gene matches. CDR3 DNA: TGTGCCAGCAGTTACTCGGGTCTAGCGGGGGTTTACAATGAGCAGTTCTTC. Amino acids: CASSYSGLAGVYNEQFF.

The gene calls are TRBV7-2 and TRBJ2-4, with 9 bases fitting TRBD2. Germline CDR1 SGHTA, CDR2 FQGNSA. This CDR3 spans 13 amino acids. Unmatched junction bases numbered 2, after V lost 5 bases and J lost 6 bases. CDR3 nucleotide sequence: TGTGCCAGCAGCCCGGGACTAGCAAACATTCAGTACTTC. Translated, it gives CASSPGLANIQYF.

This chain uses TRBV5-1 with TRBJ1-5; 11 bases agree with TRBD1. This CDR3 contains 15 residues. V gave up 4 bases and J gave up 2 bases; unmatched junction bases: 2. The V gene's germline CDR1 is SGHRS and CDR2 YFSETQ. Here the CDR3 reads CASSLGQGGNQPQHF. The DNA for the CDR3 is TGCGCCAGCAGCCTGGGACAGGGGGGCAATCAGCCCCAGCATTTT.

The genes are TRBV28 and TRBJ2-7, with D unresolved. Germline V lookup: CDR1 MDHEN, CDR2 SYDVKM. The CDR3 covers 16 residues. Trimming removed 5 bases at V and 2 bases at J, with 19 bases between. CDR3 in amino acids: CASSPPNSARPYEQYF. CDR3 bases: TGTGCCAGCAGTCCCCCCAACTCAGCGCGACCCTACGAGCAGTACTTC.

In its sample, this clone was seen a few times. V usage is TRBV6-5 and J usage is TRBJ1-1, with 8 bases lining up with TRBD1. The V gene end was trimmed by 6 bases and the J gene end by 4 bases; junction bases not matched to a gene: 7. The CDR3 has 14 amino acids. Germline V gives CDR1 MNHEY, CDR2 SVGAGI. The CDR3 region is CASRMTTGATEAFF. The CDR3, as DNA: TGTGCCAGCAGGATGACGACAGGGGCCACTGAAGCTTTCTTT.

The V and J genes are TRBV2 and TRBJ2-7; TRBD1 agrees at 10 bases. The CDR3 runs to 15 residues. The germline V gene encodes CDR1 SNHLY and CDR2 FYNNEI. Trimming took 1 base from V and 2 from J; bases not matched to a gene: 2. The CDR3 nucleotides are TGTGCCAGCAGTGAAGGGGACAGGGGCCCCTACGAGCAGTACTTC. This codes for CASSEGDRGPYEQYF. The full variable domain, with the rest looked up from reference TRBV2 and TRBJ2-7, is EPEVTQTPSHQVTQMGQEVILRCVPISNHLYFYWYRQILGQKVEFLVSFYNNEISEKSEIFDDQFSVERPDGSNFTLKIRSTKLEDSAMYFCASSEGDRGPYEQYFGPGTRLTVT.

This chain links TRBV11-2 with TRBJ2-1; 8 bases agree with TRBD1. V gave up 1 base and J gave up 9 bases; unmatched junction bases: 8. CDR1 and CDR2 (germline): SGHAT, FQNNGV. This CDR3 has 15 amino acids. CDR3 loop: CASSLGAGGSSEQFF. The CDR3, as DNA: TGTGCCAGCAGCTTAGGGGCAGGGGGCTCTTCTGAGCAGTTCTTC.

The chain couples TRBV7-2 to TRBJ1-2; D is possibly TRBD1 (6 bases). The CDR3 covers 14 residues. Germline V gives CDR1 SGHTA, CDR2 FQGNSA. V lost 5 bases and J lost 2, with 12 bases in between. DNA of the CDR3: TGTGCCAGCAGCCCTGACAGGAACAACTATGGCTACACCTTC. Amino acid sequence: CASSPDRNNYGYTF.

The rearrangement uses TRBV19 and TRBJ1-5, with 7 bases fitting TRBD1. Trimming at V came to 6 bases and at J to 1 base, leaving 12 bases not matched to a gene. In germline, CDR1 is LNHDA, CDR2 SQIVND (reference sequence). The CDR3 is 17 residues long. CDR3 protein: CASSLGQARRSNQPQHF. DNA of the CDR3: TGTGCCAGTAGCCTCGGACAGGCCCGGAGGAGCAATCAGCCCCAGCATTTT.

The J gene is TRBJ2-5, the V gene TRBV6-6; maybe TRBD2 (5 bases). The CDR3 loop spans 11 amino acids. Germline lookup yields CDR1 MNHNY and CDR2 SVGAGI (reference sequence). Deletions cut 6 bases from V and 3 bases from J, with 5 bases between. The CDR3 here is CASREEETQYF. Written as DNA, the CDR3 is TGTGCCAGCAGGGAGGAAGAGACCCAGTACTTC.

This clone has a single count. V usage is TRBV30 and J usage is TRBJ2-3; 8 nucleotides line up with TRBD2. The germline V gene has CDR1 GTSNPN and CDR2 SVGIG (reference sequence). The CDR3 totals 14 residues. V was clipped by 5 bases and J by 0 bases; unmatched bases: 4. The DNA for the CDR3 is TGTGCCTGGGGTAGCGGGACCAGCACAGATACGCAGTATTTT. It codes for CAWGSGTSTDTQYF.

The genes are TRBV5-1 and TRBJ2-1; D is ambiguous. The CDR3 is made up of 12 amino acids. V lost 4 bases, J lost 7 bases, and 9 bases lay in between. CDR1 is SGHRS, CDR2 YFSETQ, per germline. The CDR3 DNA is TGCGCCAGCAGCCCCCCTTCGAATGAGCAGTTCTTC. Its protein product is CASSPPSNEQFF.

The gene calls are TRBV5-1 and TRBJ1-1; D call uncertain. Trimming cost V 4 bases and J 3 bases, with 7 bases left between them. Germline V gene sequence: CDR1 SGHRS, CDR2 YFSETQ. The CDR3 contains 12 residues. The DNA of the CDR3 is TGCGCCAGCAGCCGGGAGGACACTGAAGCTTTCTTT. Its protein is CASSREDTEAFF. The full variable domain, in which reference TRBV5-1 and TRBJ1-1 provide the parts outside the CDR3, is KAGVTQTPRYLIKTRGQQVTLSCSPISGHRSVSWYQQTPGQGLQFLFEYFSETQRNKGNFPGRFSGRQFSNSRSEMNVSTLELGDSALYLCASSREDTEAFFGQGTRLTVV.

The chain employs TRBV5-1 and TRBJ1-4, with D tentatively TRBD1 (6 bases). V was trimmed by 0 bases and J by 4 bases, leaving 7 bases between them. This CDR3 has 14 residues. Germline assignment: CDR1 SGHRS and CDR2 YFSETQ. The CDR3 coding sequence is TGCGCCAGCAGCTTGGGACAGGTTAATGAAAAACTGTTTTTT. It encodes CASSLGQVNEKLFF. Complete variable domain (other parts from reference TRBV5-1 and TRBJ1-4): KAGVTQTPRYLIKTRGQQVTLSCSPISGHRSVSWYQQTPGQGLQFLFEYFSETQRNKGNFPGRFSGRQFSNSRSEMNVSTLELGDSALYLCASSLGQVNEKLFFGSGTQLSVL.

This clone was detected only a few times. The chain employs TRBV18 and TRBJ1-2, with D perhaps matching TRBD1 (6 bases). V was shortened by 2 bases and J by 6 bases, with 10 bases between the two germline ends. CDR1 is KGHSH and CDR2 is LQKENI in the germline V gene. The length of the CDR3 is 13 residues. The CDR3 loop reads CASSPARGDGYTF. The CDR3, as DNA: TGTGCCAGCTCACCAGCCAGGGGCGATGGCTACACCTTC.

V and J are TRBV4-1 and TRBJ1-4; no clear D gene. V dropped 0 bases and J dropped 3 bases, with 11 bases sitting between them. The CDR3 runs to 16 residues. Germline lookup yields CDR1 MGHRA and CDR2 YSYEKL. The CDR3 DNA reads TGCGCCAGCAGCCAAGATTGGCCGGGAGCTAATGAAAAACTGTTTTTT. It codes for CASSQDWPGANEKLFF.

The chain is built from TRBV7-3 and TRBJ2-5; 9 bases fit TRBD1. The trim removed 5 bases at V and 5 bases at J, leaving 6 bases unmatched. Germline V gene lookup returns CDR1 SGHTA and CDR2 FQGTGA. The CDR3 spans 14 residues. The CDR3 region has the DNA TGTGCCAGCAGCCTGACAGGGGGAGGGGAGACCCAGTACTTC. Translating gives CASSLTGGGETQYF.

The rearrangement uses TRBV4-1 and TRBJ2-7; the match to TRBD2 covers 8 bases. Per germline, CDR1 MGHRA and CDR2 YSYEKL. CDR3 length equals 16 residues. The V gene end was trimmed by 3 bases and the J gene end by 0 bases; junction bases not matched to a gene: 7. CDR3 DNA: TGCGCCAGCAGCCAGCATAGCGGGACGATCTCCTACGAGCAGTACTTC. Translating gives CASSQHSGTISYEQYF.